A single sample is the source of the 26 T cell receptor beta chains below, sequenced in a study of blood T cell repertoires in COVID-19 (dated by TCRdb to between 2020 and 2021). Preparation of the library involved the immunoSEQ multiplex PCR assay. The immuneACCESS repertoire file appears here via TCRdb, limited to in-frame rearrangements. These files lack a portion of the clones; in checked studies, under half of the deficit traces to unresolved V genes, and the cause of the others is not known. The sample profile shows roughly 76,000 clones; roughly nine tenths of them were found once. Together, the top ten hold 7% to 10% of the sample. Source material: peripheral blood. These receptors all stem from a man aged 25-45 years with acute or convalescent COVID-19.

The chain carries TRBV5-4 and TRBJ2-3; tentative D call: TRBD2 (5 bases). The V end lost 4 bases, the J end lost 2 bases, and 14 bases lay between the germline ends. The germline gives CDR1 SGHNT, CDR2 YYREEE (reference sequence). This CDR3 spans 15 amino acids. The CDR3 DNA follows: TGTGCCAGCAGCCACACTAGTGCCCCCACAGATACGCAGTATTTT. Residues: CASSHTSAPTDTQYF.

The chain carries TRBV5-1 and TRBJ2-7; TRBD1 is a possible D gene (6 bases). This CDR3 has 14 residues. The germline CDR1 and CDR2 sequences are SGHRS and YFSETQ. Trimming removed 5 bases at V and 3 bases at J, with 15 bases between. The CDR3 coding sequence is TGCGCCAGCAGAGGGGGAACGACGCACTACGAGCAGTACTTC. Its protein is CASRGGTTHYEQYF.

V and J are TRBV2 and TRBJ1-3, with a possible D match to TRBD1 (6 bases). Germline CDR1 reads SNHLY; CDR2 reads FYNNEI. V was cut by 1 base and J by 0 bases, with 10 bases left in between. The CDR3 has 16 amino acids. The CDR3 DNA follows: TGTGCCAGCAGTGAAGACGGACAGAACTCTGGAAACACCATATATTTT. Translating it yields CASSEDGQNSGNTIYF.

The chain has TRBV6-5 and TRBJ1-1, with D unresolved. This CDR3 has 14 amino acids. Deletions cut 6 bases from V and 1 base from J, with 12 bases between. CDR1 is MNHEY and CDR2 is SVGAGI in the germline V gene. CDR3 residues: CASSSPRQNTEAFF. The CDR3 DNA sequence: TGTGCCAGCAGCTCCCCCAGGCAGAACACTGAAGCTTTCTTT.

The chain is built from TRBV28 and TRBJ1-1; TRBD1 matches at 11 bases. Trimming cost V 5 bases and J 6 bases; bases outside gene matches: 20. CDR3 length: 19 amino acids. CDR1 MDHEN and CDR2 SYDVKM come from the germline V gene. The CDR3 region is CASSNPSWTGGPSGAEAFF. CDR3 DNA sequence: TGTGCCAGCAGTAACCCCTCATGGACAGGGGGCCCATCAGGGGCTGAAGCTTTCTTT.

This chain links TRBV27 with TRBJ2-1, with 7 bases matching TRBD2. The CDR3 totals 16 residues. J was trimmed by 1 base and V by 3 bases; bases with no gene match: 6. The germline V gene encodes CDR1 MNHEY and CDR2 SMNVEV (reference sequence). The CDR3 region is CASSFSGRVSYNEQFF. DNA for the CDR3: TGTGCCAGCAGTTTCTCGGGGAGGGTATCCTACAATGAGCAGTTCTTC.

The chain combines TRBV7-9 with TRBJ2-1, with D tentatively TRBD2 (6 bases). This CDR3 comprises 15 residues. With 5 bases removed from V and 7 bases from J, the gap between germline ends came to 18 bases. CDR1 is SEHNR, CDR2 FQNEAQ, per germline (reference sequence). The CDR3: CASSARESQLNEQFF. The CDR3 DNA reads as TGTGCCAGCAGCGCACGGGAGAGCCAGTTGAATGAGCAGTTCTTC.

Comment on this clone: The identical CDR3 is also encoded by other nucleotide sequences in the sample. The CDR3 sequence is CASSYQGMNTEAFF. The CDR3 DNA follows: TGTGCCAGCAGTTACCAGGGCATGAACACTGAAGCTTTCTTT. The rearrangement joins TRBV6-6 to TRBJ1-1, with D possibly TRBD1 on 5 matching bases. The CDR3 covers 14 residues. CDR1 MNHNY and CDR2 SVGAGI come from the germline V gene (reference sequence). Trimming removed 2 bases from V and 0 bases from J, with 7 bases in between.

The V and J genes are TRBV9 and TRBJ2-1, with TRBD1 matching over 7 bases. Germline CDR1 and CDR2: SGDLS and YYNGEE. With 3 bases clipped from V and 2 bases from J, the junction kept 5 bases outside the gene matches. The CDR3 length is 15 residues. The CDR3 coding sequence is TGTGCCAGCAGCGGGTCACAGGGGCCCTACAATGAGCAGTTCTTC. Translated, it gives CASSGSQGPYNEQFF.

This clone was detected a few times. The rearrangement joins TRBV7-8 to TRBJ1-2; possible D gene TRBD1, 6 bases. V dropped 4 bases and J dropped 3 bases, with 15 bases sitting between them. Germline V gives CDR1 SGHVS, CDR2 FQNEAQ. The length of the CDR3 is 15 residues. The CDR3 region has the DNA TGTGCCAGCAGCTCCAACAGGGCCCTGGACTATGGCTACACCTTC. Translating gives CASSSNRALDYGYTF.

The rearrangement uses TRBV7-2 and TRBJ2-4; tentatively, D is TRBD1 (5 bases). Germline CDR1 and CDR2: SGHTA and FQGNSA. The length of the CDR3 is 16 residues. V was cut by 4 bases and J by 2 bases, with 15 bases left in between. The CDR3 reads CASSSRTSFTKNIQYF. The CDR3 nucleotides are TGTGCCAGCAGCTCCCGGACATCCTTCACCAAAAACATTCAGTACTTC.

This chain connects TRBV7-2 to TRBJ1-4; 7 bases line up with TRBD1. Germline V CDR1 and CDR2: SGHTA, FQGNSA. The CDR3 loop spans 15 amino acids. V lost 2 bases and J lost 4; bases outside the gene matches: 4. The CDR3 bases are TGTGCCAGCAGCTTAAGGGGGCAGTTTAATGAAAAACTGTTTTTT. Amino acids: CASSLRGQFNEKLFF.

The chain has TRBV27 and TRBJ2-3, with D perhaps matching TRBD2 (6 bases). Trimming took 1 base from V and 2 from J, leaving 10 bases between them. Germline V lookup: CDR1 MNHEY, CDR2 SMNVEV (reference sequence). The CDR3 has 15 residues. The CDR3 reads CASSLLAGTTDTQYF. The CDR3 nucleotides read TGTGCCAGCAGTTTATTGGCGGGAACCACAGATACGCAGTATTTT.

V is TRBV7-9 and J is TRBJ2-1, with 7 nucleotides matching TRBD1. The CDR3 contains 12 residues. Germline V gene data show CDR1 as SEHNR and CDR2 as FQNEAQ (reference sequence). V trimming: 5 bases; J trimming: 8 bases; junction bases outside the gene matches: 3. CDR3 bases: TGTGCCAGCAGCCACACAGGGGATGAGCAGTTCTTC. The encoded protein is CASSHTGDEQFF.

V is TRBV28 and J is TRBJ2-7, with 8 nucleotides matching TRBD2. Germline assignment: CDR1 MDHEN and CDR2 SYDVKM. The CDR3 runs to 14 residues. J was trimmed by 7 bases and V by 8 bases; bases with no gene match: 13. CDR3 DNA sequence: TGTGCCAGCCGGGGGGGTAGCCGGTCTCGGGAGCAGTACTTC. This encodes CASRGGSRSREQYF.

The chain uses TRBV29-1 and TRBJ1-2, with 11 nucleotides matching TRBD1. CDR1 and CDR2 from the germline V gene are SQVTM and ANQGSEA. The CDR3 is 14 residues long. Trimming at V came to 7 bases and at J to 4 bases, leaving 8 bases not matched to a gene. The CDR3 protein is CSATPGQGGYGYTF. The DNA for the CDR3 is TGCAGCGCGACACCGGGACAGGGGGGCTATGGCTACACCTTC.

This chain uses TRBV6-5 with TRBJ2-7; 7 bases are shared with TRBD1. The CDR3 runs 14 residues. Unmatched junction bases numbered 15, after V lost 10 bases and J lost 6 bases. Germline CDR1 reads MNHEY; CDR2 reads SVGAGI. The DNA for the CDR3 is TGTGCCACCCACAGGGGTGGGGGAATCGTCGAGCAGTACTTC. This sequence encodes CATHRGGGIVEQYF.

The chain's CDR3 is CASCSGLPYSEQYF. CDR3 sequence (DNA): TGCGCCAGCTGCTCAGGGCTCCCTTACTCCGAGCAGTACTTC. The chain links TRBV10-2 to TRBJ2-7; maybe TRBD1 (5 bases). Germline CDR1 is WSHSY and CDR2 is SAAADI. V gave up 8 bases and J gave up 6 bases, with 20 bases separating them. This CDR3 is 14 amino acids long.

The V call is TRBV7-3, the J call TRBJ2-5; D gene uncertain. CDR1 and CDR2 (germline): SGHTA, FQGTGA. V lost 2 bases and J 5 bases, leaving 9 bases between the germline ends. The CDR3 length is 13 residues. The CDR3 sequence is CASSLEVSETQYF. As DNA, the CDR3 is TGTGCCAGCAGCTTAGAGGTCTCGGAGACCCAGTACTTC.

The V and J genes are TRBV6-2 or TRBV6-3 and TRBJ2-2, with 8 bases fitting TRBD2. The germline CDR1 and CDR2 sequences are MNHEY and SVGEGT. This CDR3 contains 16 residues. J was trimmed by 2 bases and V by 6 bases; bases with no gene match: 8. CDR3 amino acids: CASSPRLAQNTGELFF. CDR3 bases: TGTGCCAGCAGCCCTCGACTAGCGCAAAACACCGGGGAGCTGTTTTTT.

The chain is built from TRBV18 and TRBJ1-2; the D is unclear. Trimming removed 5 bases from V and 2 bases from J, with 9 bases in between. The CDR3 spans 13 residues. Germline assignment: CDR1 KGHSH and CDR2 LQKENI. CDR3 sequence reads: CASSSKENYGYTF. CDR3 in DNA: TGTGCCAGCTCATCGAAGGAGAACTATGGCTACACCTTC. Using reference TRBV18 and TRBJ1-2 for the parts outside the CDR3, the full variable domain is NAGVMQNPRHLVRRRGQEARLRCSPMKGHSHVYWYRQLPEEGLKFMVYLQKENIIDESGMPKERFSAEFPKEGPSILRIQQVVRGDSAAYFCASSSKENYGYTFGSGTRLTVV.

The rearrangement links TRBV4-1 to TRBJ2-7; TRBD2 aligns across 7 bases. CDR3 size: 16 residues. Germline V gives CDR1 MGHRA, CDR2 YSYEKL. With 5 bases clipped from V and 0 bases from J, the junction kept 10 bases outside the gene matches. The CDR3 bases are TGCGCCAGCAGCGTCAGTGGCGGGGGTCCCTCCTACGAGCAGTACTTC. Translated: CASSVSGGGPSYEQYF.

The V gene is TRBV6-4, the J gene TRBJ2-3; D may be TRBD1 (6 bases). The V end was cut by 6 bases, the J end by 1 base, with 17 bases between. Germline assignment: CDR1 MRHNA and CDR2 SNTAGT. The CDR3 length is 16 residues. CDR3 protein: CASSVDGGPGTDTQYF. CDR3 coding DNA: TGTGCCAGCAGCGTAGATGGGGGCCCAGGCACAGATACGCAGTATTTT.

This chain uses TRBV28 with TRBJ2-7, with 9 positions matching TRBD2. Germline V gene sequence: CDR1 MDHEN, CDR2 SYDVKM. The CDR3 loop spans 12 amino acids. V dropped 2 bases and J dropped 9; count of bases not matched to a gene: 2. CDR3 DNA: TGTGCCAGCAGTTTACAGACTAGCGGGCAGTACTTC. This translates into CASSLQTSGQYF.

The rearrangement uses TRBV6-2 or TRBV6-3 and TRBJ2-1; possible D gene TRBD2, 6 bases. V shed 0 bases and J shed 8 bases, with 17 bases lying between them. This CDR3 comprises 16 residues. Germline CDR1 is MNHEY and CDR2 is SVGEGT. The CDR3 nucleotides are TGTGCCAGCAGTTACTCCGGCAGGCCTAGCGCGGATGAGCAGTTCTTC. Its translation: CASSYSGRPSADEQFF.

DNA for the CDR3: TGTGCCAGCAGTCCCCTGAGGAACATTCAGTACTTC. Residues: CASSPLRNIQYF. This chain links TRBV12-3 or TRBV12-4 with TRBJ2-4; D is ambiguous. This CDR3 contains 12 residues. V lost 5 bases and J 7 bases, leaving 9 bases between the germline ends.